The clone carrying this T cell receptor beta chain was detected ten times or more. The source of the sample is a study of identical twins. This CDR3 comprises 16 residues. The germline V gene has CDR1 LGHNA and CDR2 YSLEER. The V and J ends lost 0 bases and 1 base respectively, with 11 bases between them. A universal primer site came from template switching; cDNA carried unique molecular identifiers. TCRdb processed the 5' RACE reads anew with MiXCR; each CDR3 protein has one entry. There are 200,000 to 300,000 distinct CDR3 sequences in the sample; 9.5% to 15% occur only once, and 4% to 5% lies in the top ten. These same records also appear under a second study, on yellow fever vaccine responses in identical twins. From that study: It has been reported that, in twins, the vaccine T cell response seemed partly convergent and partly personalized.

Sequenced material: memory (CD45RO+) T cells sorted from blood. The V call is TRBV4-3, the J call TRBJ2-3, with D unclear. The origin of this receptor is a woman under 30 in good health. CDR3: CASSQDPGTGTDTQYF. CDR3 nucleotide sequence: TGCGCCAGCAGCCAAGATCCGGGTACGGGCACAGATACGCAGTATTTT.